The next 24 T cell receptor beta chains were all read from a single sample in a study of blood T cell repertoires in COVID-19 (dated by TCRdb to 2018 to 2020). Library preparation was by the immunoSEQ multiplex PCR assay. Not all clones reach the TCRdb copy of this immuneACCESS table, which keeps in-frame sequences only. Checked studies attribute under half of the gap to unresolved V genes and leave the rest unexplained. The sample contains approximately 200,000 clones, around four fifths of them found a single time. The biggest ten clones account for 4.5% to 6% of the sample. The sequencing sample was made of peripheral blood. All receptors derive from an older woman who had recovered from COVID-19.

The chain couples TRBV6-5 to TRBJ2-3, with D uncertain. V shed 0 bases and J shed 3 bases, with 10 bases lying between them. Germline CDR1 and CDR2: MNHEY and SVGAGI. The CDR3 spans 15 residues. In nucleotides, the CDR3 is TGTGCCAGCAGTTACTCGCCCCACGGGACAGATACGCAGTATTTT. Its translation: CASSYSPHGTDTQYF.

The chain recombines TRBV4-3 with TRBJ1-1; D unclear. CDR1 LGHNA and CDR2 YSLEER come from the germline V gene. Deletions cut 1 base from V and 3 bases from J, with 12 bases between. This CDR3 has 15 residues. CDR3 coding DNA: TGCGCCAGCAGCCAAGCTACAGTAACCCACACTGAAGCTTTCTTT. This translates into CASSQATVTHTEAFF.

The chain couples TRBV3-1 (or the pseudogene TRBV3-2) to TRBJ1-1, with D uncertain. The CDR3 totals 13 residues. Trimming cost V 1 base and J 5 bases, with 8 bases left between them. Germline CDR1 and CDR2: LGHDT and YNNKEL (reference sequence). CDR3 protein: CASSQAVITEAFF. The CDR3 nucleotides are TGTGCCAGCAGCCAAGCAGTAATAACTGAAGCTTTCTTT.

The chain links TRBV19 to TRBJ2-1, with 9 bases aligning to TRBD1. With 7 bases clipped from V and 8 bases from J, the junction kept 6 bases outside the gene matches. The CDR3 runs to 13 residues. Germline CDR1 reads LNHDA; CDR2 reads SQIVND (reference sequence). As DNA, the CDR3 is TGTGCCAGTATCCCACAGGGGGCCGATGAGCAGTTCTTC. Translation gives CASIPQGADEQFF.

The CDR3 spells CATSGGLNTEAFF. CDR3 DNA: TGTGCCACCTCCGGAGGGTTGAACACTGAAGCTTTCTTT. The V call is TRBV18, the J call TRBJ1-1, with unresolved D. This CDR3 contains 13 residues. Germline V gives CDR1 KGHSH, CDR2 LQKENI. V shed 10 bases and J shed 0 bases, with 12 bases lying between them.

This sequence joins TRBV5-4 and TRBJ1-2; D perhaps matches TRBD1 (5 bases). This CDR3 is built from 16 residues. CDR1 and CDR2 (germline): SGHNT, YYREEE (reference sequence). V was clipped by 3 bases and J by 4 bases, with 19 bases between them. In DNA form, the CDR3 reads TGTGCCAGCAGCTCGCAGAGCGGGGCCGGTGGCTATGGCTACACCTTC. It yields the protein CASSSQSGAGGYGYTF.

The V gene is TRBV5-1, the J gene TRBJ1-2, with 11 nucleotides matching TRBD1. Germline CDR1 and CDR2: SGHRS and YFSETQ. V shed 1 base and J 7 bases; nucleotides not matched to a gene: 6. This CDR3 has 15 residues. The CDR3 region has the DNA TGCGCCAGCAGCTTGTATTGGACAGGGGGCTCTGGCTACACCTTC. Residues: CASSLYWTGGSGYTF. Full variable domain (outside the CDR3, taken from reference TRBV5-1 and TRBJ1-2): KAGVTQTPRYLIKTRGQQVTLSCSPISGHRSVSWYQQTPGQGLQFLFEYFSETQRNKGNFPGRFSGRQFSNSRSEMNVSTLELGDSALYLCASSLYWTGGSGYTFGSGTRLTVV.

The J gene is TRBJ2-1, the V gene TRBV11-2, with 12 bases identical to TRBD2. This CDR3 spans 16 amino acids. The germline CDR1 and CDR2 sequences are SGHAT and FQNNGV. Trimming at V came to 5 bases and at J to 3 bases, leaving 5 bases not matched to a gene. For the CDR3, the DNA is TGTGCCAGCAGCATTACTAGCGGGGGGCACTACAATGAGCAGTTCTTC. It is translated as CASSITSGGHYNEQFF.

The chain employs TRBV19 and TRBJ2-3; no clear D. Trimming took off 4 bases at V and 2 bases at J, with 7 bases between the two ends. The CDR3 length is 13 residues. Germline-derived CDR1 and CDR2 are LNHDA and SQIVND (reference sequence). The CDR3 region has the DNA TGTGCCAGTAGTACCCCCATCACAGATACGCAGTATTTT. As protein: CASSTPITDTQYF. The full variable domain, its missing parts supplied by reference TRBV19 and TRBJ2-3, is DGGITQSPKYLFRKEGQNVTLSCEQNLNHDAMYWYRQDPGQGLRLIYYSQIVNDFQKGDIAEGYSVSREKKESFPLTVTSAQKNPTAFYLCASSTPITDTQYFGPGTRLTVL.

The chain uses TRBV27 and TRBJ2-1; 8 nucleotides line up with TRBD2. The CDR3 is made up of 13 amino acids. The V and J ends lost 4 bases and 7 bases, in that order; junction bases with no gene match: 3. The V gene's germline CDR1 is MNHEY and CDR2 SMNVEV (reference sequence). For the CDR3, the DNA is TGTGCCAGCAGTTGGGGACTAGAGAATGAGCAGTTCTTC. It encodes CASSWGLENEQFF.

CDR3 protein: CASSQRGMDTQYF. CDR3 in DNA: TGCGCCAGCAGCCAAAGGGGAATGGATACGCAGTATTTT. V usage is TRBV4-1 and J usage is TRBJ2-3, with TRBD1 as a possible D gene (5 bases). This CDR3 is built from 13 residues. Germline CDR1 MGHRA, CDR2 YSYEKL. Trimming left V 2 bases short and J 6 bases short, with 9 bases between.

The chain recombines TRBV5-1 with TRBJ2-7; 12 bases line up with TRBD1. The CDR3 loop spans 16 amino acids. Germline V gene sequence: CDR1 SGHRS, CDR2 YFSETQ. The V and J ends lost 4 bases and 5 bases, in that order; junction bases with no gene match: 10. The CDR3 is CASSPRLGTGGHEQYF. The DNA for the CDR3 is TGCGCCAGCAGCCCGCGGCTCGGGACAGGGGGCCACGAGCAGTACTTC. Supplemented by reference TRBV5-1 and TRBJ2-7, the full variable domain reads KAGVTQTPRYLIKTRGQQVTLSCSPISGHRSVSWYQQTPGQGLQFLFEYFSETQRNKGNFPGRFSGRQFSNSRSEMNVSTLELGDSALYLCASSPRLGTGGHEQYFGPGTRLTVT.

The chain employs TRBV6-5 and TRBJ2-7; 7 bases fit TRBD1. The CDR3 consists of 15 residues. Germline loops: CDR1 MNHEY, CDR2 SVGAGI. The J segment lost 5 bases and the V segment lost 1 base, leaving 8 bases of the junction unmatched. CDR3 DNA sequence: TGTGCCAGCAGTTACTACAGACAGGGTGACCACGAGCAGTACTTC. Translated: CASSYYRQGDHEQYF.

The chain couples TRBV5-5 to TRBJ1-1, with 9 bases identical to TRBD1. V lost 0 bases and J lost 5; bases outside the gene matches: 8. The CDR3 totals 16 residues. Germline CDR1 reads SGHKS; CDR2 reads YYEKEE (reference sequence). DNA for the CDR3: TGTGCCAGCAGCTTGGAGCCACAGGGGGCAGGTACTGAAGCTTTCTTT. Its protein is CASSLEPQGAGTEAFF.

This chain uses TRBV2 with TRBJ2-2; 13 bases fit TRBD2. Germline lookup yields CDR1 SNHLY and CDR2 FYNNEI. V lost 6 bases to trimming and J lost 2 bases; unmatched junction nucleotides: 3. There are 16 residues in the CDR3. CDR3 region: CASRGTSGANTGELFF. Here the CDR3 DNA reads TGTGCCAGCAGGGGGACTAGCGGGGCCAACACCGGGGAGCTGTTTTTT.

V is TRBV6-2 or TRBV6-3 and J is TRBJ2-3, with 8 nucleotides matching TRBD2. Germline CDR1 and CDR2: MNHEY and SVGEGT. Trimming at V came to 6 bases and at J to 0 bases, leaving 8 bases not matched to a gene. This CDR3 spans 16 amino acids. CDR3 protein: CASSQRGIFSTDTQYF. CDR3 DNA sequence: TGTGCCAGCAGCCAGCGGGGGATTTTTAGCACAGATACGCAGTATTTT.

This chain connects TRBV5-1 to TRBJ1-1; 10 bases are shared with TRBD1. V was pared by 4 bases and J by 5 bases, with 8 bases of the junction left unmatched. The CDR3 runs 15 residues. Per the germline V gene, CDR1 is SGHRS and CDR2 is YFSETQ. CDR3 sequence (DNA): TGCGCCAGCAGCAGGACAGGGGGAGTGGGAACTGAAGCTTTCTTT. Amino acids: CASSRTGGVGTEAFF.

This chain joins TRBV3-1 (or the pseudogene TRBV3-2) and TRBJ1-2; TRBD1 is a possible D gene (5 bases). V gave up 0 bases and J gave up 8 bases, with 13 bases separating them. Germline CDR1 reads LGHDT; CDR2 reads YNNKEL (reference sequence). This CDR3 contains 14 residues. In DNA, the CDR3 is TGTGCCAGCAGCCAAGAAGTTGCAGGGTCCGGCTACACCTTC. Translated: CASSQEVAGSGYTF.

This sequence joins TRBV10-3 and TRBJ1-5; D is possibly TRBD1 (6 bases). CDR3 length equals 15 residues. V lost 4 bases and J lost 0, with 10 bases in between. Per germline, CDR1 ENHRY and CDR2 SYGVKD. The chain's CDR3 is CAISGTVNSNQPQHF. CDR3 nucleotides: TGTGCCATCAGTGGGACAGTTAATAGCAATCAGCCCCAGCATTTT.

This clone turned up a few times. The gene calls are TRBV30 and TRBJ1-6; unclear D gene. Germline values: CDR1 GTSNPN, CDR2 SVGIG (reference sequence). This CDR3 spans 16 amino acids. V lost 3 bases and J 0 bases, leaving 12 bases between the germline ends. The CDR3 DNA reads as TGTGCCTGGAGAGCAAAGTACAGCTCCTATAATTCACCCCTCCACTTT. This gives the protein CAWRAKYSSYNSPLHF.

V and J are TRBV7-3 and TRBJ1-1, with TRBD1 matching over 9 bases. CDR3 length equals 15 residues. V shed 5 bases, J shed 5 bases, and the junction held 9 bases outside the gene matches. The V gene's germline CDR1 is SGHTA and CDR2 FQGTGA. This CDR3 is CASSPEPGQGTEAFF. The DNA of the CDR3 is TGTGCCAGCAGCCCCGAGCCGGGACAGGGAACTGAAGCTTTCTTT.

This sequence joins TRBV10-3 and TRBJ2-5, with 9 bases that match TRBD1. The CDR3 is 14 amino acids. CDR1 is ENHRY, CDR2 SYGVKD, per germline. J gave up 4 bases and V 4 bases, and 4 bases lay outside the gene matches. The CDR3 reads CAISAGQGAETQYF. DNA of the CDR3: TGTGCCATCAGTGCGGGACAGGGAGCAGAGACCCAGTACTTC.

The CDR3: CASSPVDRVGYNSPLHF. The CDR3 region has the DNA TGTGCCAGCAGCCCAGTCGACAGGGTGGGTTATAATTCACCCCTCCACTTT. The chain recombines TRBV27 with TRBJ1-6; 7 nucleotides agree with TRBD1. The CDR3 length is 17 residues. In germline, CDR1 is MNHEY, CDR2 SMNVEV (reference sequence). With V trimmed by 6 bases and J by 4 bases, 12 bases remained unmatched.

The rearrangement joins TRBV5-4 to TRBJ2-7, with 10 positions matching TRBD1. The ends lost 0 bases at V and 6 bases at J; junction bases unmatched: 6. The CDR3 runs to 15 residues. Germline V gene lookup returns CDR1 SGHNT and CDR2 YYREEE (reference sequence). The CDR3 coding sequence is TGTGCCAGCAGCTTGGCCGGGACAGGGGTGAGCGAGCAGTACTTC. Translation: CASSLAGTGVSEQYF.